These T cell receptor beta chains were read from a single sample in a study of radiotherapy plus CTLA-4 blockade in lung cancer. TCRdb keeps only in-frame clones here, not all; method: immunoSEQ multiplex PCR. The profile shows about 120,000 clones, over 80% of them singletons. The sample here was peripheral blood, taken from a patient treated with radiotherapy plus ipilimumab. These receptors were collected from a human donor with non-small cell lung cancer that progressed on radiotherapy plus ipilimumab. The CDR3 runs from the conserved cysteine through the conserved F or W. Each record gives: CDR3 DNA, CDR3 protein, D gene, J gene, CDR3 length, V gene, clone size. A D gene is named only where the DNA matches it firmly. Some rows mark clone size as missing; the rest say once, few, many or name a class of expanded clone.

CDR3nt: TGTGCCAGCAGCTCCCTAGCGGACTACAATGAGCAGTTCTTC
CDR3aa: CASSSLADYNEQFF
d_gene: TRBD2
j_gene: TRBJ2-1
len: 14
v_gene: TRBV7-9
abundance: NA

CDR3nt: TGTGCCAGCAGCGTTATCGGAGGCGGGAGGGCCACGAATGAGCAGTTCTTC
CDR3aa: CASSVIGGGRATNEQFF
d_gene: TRBD2
j_gene: TRBJ2-1
len: 17
v_gene: TRBV9
abundance: NA

CDR3nt: TGTGCCAGCGGAGATACGCAGTATTTT
CDR3aa: CASGDTQYF
d_gene: NA
j_gene: TRBJ2-3
len: 9
v_gene: TRBV2
abundance: NA

CDR3nt: TGTGCCAGCAGCTCCACTAGCGGGAGGGAGAATGAGCAGTTCTTC
CDR3aa: CASSSTSGRENEQFF
d_gene: TRBD2
j_gene: TRBJ2-1
len: 15
v_gene: TRBV9
abundance: NA

CDR3nt: TGTGCCGGATCCTGGAATGAGCAGTTCTTC
CDR3aa: CAGSWNEQFF
d_gene: NA
j_gene: TRBJ2-1
len: 10
v_gene: TRBV30
abundance: NA

CDR3nt: TGCGCCAGCAGCTACGGACTAGACCAAGAGACCCAGTACTTC
CDR3aa: CASSYGLDQETQYF
d_gene: TRBD2
j_gene: TRBJ2-5
len: 14
v_gene: TRBV5-1
abundance: once

CDR3nt: TGTGCCAGCAGCTTAGAACCGTCCTTAAATGAGCAGTTCTTC
CDR3aa: CASSLEPSLNEQFF
d_gene: NA
j_gene: TRBJ2-1
len: 14
v_gene: TRBV7-3
abundance: NA

CDR3nt: TGCAGCGTTGATGGTGCGAGAGCGGGAGGACGGGATACGCAGTATTTT
CDR3aa: CSVDGARAGGRDTQYF
d_gene: TRBD2
j_gene: TRBJ2-3
len: 16
v_gene: TRBV29-1
abundance: NA

CDR3nt: TGTGCCAGCTCGGGACAGGGGGACACTGAAGCTTTCTTT
CDR3aa: CASSGQGDTEAFF
d_gene: TRBD1
j_gene: TRBJ1-1
len: 13
v_gene: TRBV18
abundance: few

CDR3nt: TGTGCCAGCAGCACCCAAGCCCGAACCGGGGAGCTGTTTTTT
CDR3aa: CASSTQARTGELFF
d_gene: NA
j_gene: TRBJ2-2
len: 14
v_gene: TRBV7-3
abundance: NA

CDR3nt: TGTGCCAGCAGCGGTCGTAGCGGGGGGCCCCAGTATTTT
CDR3aa: CASSGRSGGPQYF
d_gene: TRBD2
j_gene: TRBJ2-3
len: 13
v_gene: TRBV7-9
abundance: NA

CDR3nt: TGTGCCAGCAGTGAAGCTACTAGCGGGAGTGCAGATACGCAGTATTTT
CDR3aa: CASSEATSGSADTQYF
d_gene: TRBD2
j_gene: TRBJ2-3
len: 16
v_gene: TRBV6-1
abundance: NA

CDR3nt: TGCAGCCCTTTACCTAGCAATCAGCCCCAGCATTTT
CDR3aa: CSPLPSNQPQHF
d_gene: NA
j_gene: TRBJ1-5
len: 12
v_gene: TRBV29-1
abundance: NA

CDR3nt: TGCAGCGTCCTTGACAGGGGTCCCCTTTCCTACAATGAGCAGTTCTTC
CDR3aa: CSVLDRGPLSYNEQFF
d_gene: TRBD1
j_gene: TRBJ2-1
len: 16
v_gene: TRBV29-1
abundance: NA

CDR3nt: TGTGCCAGCAGCCGGTCTCAAGCGGTGGGGGGCACAGATACGCAGTATTTT
CDR3aa: CASSRSQAVGGTDTQYF
d_gene: NA
j_gene: TRBJ2-3
len: 17
v_gene: TRBV7-3
abundance: NA

CDR3nt: TGTGCCGTACAAGGGACATGGGGAGACACTGAAGCTTTCTTT
CDR3aa: CAVQGTWGDTEAFF
d_gene: NA
j_gene: TRBJ1-1
len: 14
v_gene: TRBV10-3
abundance: NA

CDR3nt: TGCGCCAGCAGTGGGCCCGAAATCGATACGCAGTATTTT
CDR3aa: CASSGPEIDTQYF
d_gene: NA
j_gene: TRBJ2-3
len: 13
v_gene: TRBV10-1
abundance: NA

CDR3nt: TGTGCCAGCAGTTTACGGGACTCAGACGTCCAGGAGACCCAGTACTTC
CDR3aa: CASSLRDSDVQETQYF
d_gene: NA
j_gene: TRBJ2-5
len: 16
v_gene: TRBV7-8
abundance: NA

CDR3nt: TGTGCCAGTAGTATTTCTTTCGTGATAGCCGGCGAGACCCAGTACTTC
CDR3aa: CASSISFVIAGETQYF
d_gene: NA
j_gene: TRBJ2-5
len: 16
v_gene: TRBV19
abundance: NA

CDR3nt: TGTGCCAGCCGACACCGGACGCACGCTGAAGCTTTCTTT
CDR3aa: CASRHRTHAEAFF
d_gene: NA
j_gene: TRBJ1-1
len: 13
v_gene: TRBV6-6
abundance: NA

CDR3nt: TGTGCCAGTACCGGGAAAACAGCCTACGAGCAGTACTTC
CDR3aa: CASTGKTAYEQYF
d_gene: NA
j_gene: TRBJ2-7
len: 13
v_gene: TRBV28
abundance: few

CDR3nt: TGTGCCAGCAGCTTAGTTGGGGGAGGCACTGAAGCTTTCTTT
CDR3aa: CASSLVGGGTEAFF
d_gene: NA
j_gene: TRBJ1-1
len: 14
v_gene: TRBV13
abundance: once

CDR3nt: TGTGCCAGTAGTATGACCAGGGATTCTAACTATGGCTACACCTTC
CDR3aa: CASSMTRDSNYGYTF
d_gene: NA
j_gene: TRBJ1-2
len: 15
v_gene: TRBV19
abundance: NA